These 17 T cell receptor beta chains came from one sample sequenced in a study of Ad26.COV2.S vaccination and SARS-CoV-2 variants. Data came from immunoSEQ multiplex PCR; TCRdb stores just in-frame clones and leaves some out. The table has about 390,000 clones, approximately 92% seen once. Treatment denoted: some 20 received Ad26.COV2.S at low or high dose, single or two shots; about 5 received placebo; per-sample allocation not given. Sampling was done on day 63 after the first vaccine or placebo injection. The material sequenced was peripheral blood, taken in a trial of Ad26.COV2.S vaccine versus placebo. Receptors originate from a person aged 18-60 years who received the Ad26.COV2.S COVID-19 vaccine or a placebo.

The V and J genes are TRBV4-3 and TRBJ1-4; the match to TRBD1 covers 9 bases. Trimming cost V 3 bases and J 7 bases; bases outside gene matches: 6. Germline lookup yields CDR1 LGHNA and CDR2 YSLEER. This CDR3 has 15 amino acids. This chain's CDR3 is CASSQGDRDFEKLFF. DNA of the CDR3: TGCGCCAGCAGCCAGGGGGACAGGGATTTTGAAAAACTGTTTTTT.

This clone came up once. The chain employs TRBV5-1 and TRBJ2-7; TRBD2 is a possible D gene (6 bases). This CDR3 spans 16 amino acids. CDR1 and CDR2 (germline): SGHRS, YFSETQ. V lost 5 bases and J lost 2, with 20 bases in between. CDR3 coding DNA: TGCGCCAGCAGACTAACTCTAGCGAAACTTCCCTACGAGCAGTACTTC. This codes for CASRLTLAKLPYEQYF.

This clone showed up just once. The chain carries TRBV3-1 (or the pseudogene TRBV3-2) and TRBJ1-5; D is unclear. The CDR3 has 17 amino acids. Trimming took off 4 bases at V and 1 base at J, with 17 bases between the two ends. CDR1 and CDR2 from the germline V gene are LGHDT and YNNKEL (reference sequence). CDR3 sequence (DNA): TGTGCCAGCAGCCCGACAAGATTTGGCGGGAGCAATCAGCCCCAGCATTTT. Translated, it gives CASSPTRFGGSNQPQHF.

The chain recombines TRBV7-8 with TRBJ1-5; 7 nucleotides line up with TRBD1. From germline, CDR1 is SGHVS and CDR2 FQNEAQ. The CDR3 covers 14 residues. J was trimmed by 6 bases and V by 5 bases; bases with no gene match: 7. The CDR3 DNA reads TGTGCCAGCAGCCCAGGGGGGGACCTTCAGCCCCAGCATTTT. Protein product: CASSPGGDLQPQHF.

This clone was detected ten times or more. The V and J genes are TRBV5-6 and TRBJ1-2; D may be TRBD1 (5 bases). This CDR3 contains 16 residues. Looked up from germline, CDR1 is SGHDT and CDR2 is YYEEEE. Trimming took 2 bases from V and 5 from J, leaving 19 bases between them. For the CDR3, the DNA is TGTGCCAGCAGCTTAGGGGACCCCCGTCAACGGTATGGCTACACCTTC. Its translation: CASSLGDPRQRYGYTF.

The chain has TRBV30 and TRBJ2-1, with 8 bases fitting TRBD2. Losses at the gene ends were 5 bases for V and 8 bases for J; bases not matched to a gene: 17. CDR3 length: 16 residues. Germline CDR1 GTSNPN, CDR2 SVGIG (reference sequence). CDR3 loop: CAWGGTGLVGSDEQFF. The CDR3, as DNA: TGTGCCTGGGGCGGGACGGGACTAGTGGGGTCGGATGAGCAGTTCTTC.

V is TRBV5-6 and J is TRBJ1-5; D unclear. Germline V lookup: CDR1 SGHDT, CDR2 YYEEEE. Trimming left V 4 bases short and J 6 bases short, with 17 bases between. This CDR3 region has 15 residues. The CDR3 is CASSRESGFGQPQHF. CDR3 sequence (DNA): TGTGCCAGCAGCCGAGAATCGGGGTTTGGTCAGCCCCAGCATTTT.

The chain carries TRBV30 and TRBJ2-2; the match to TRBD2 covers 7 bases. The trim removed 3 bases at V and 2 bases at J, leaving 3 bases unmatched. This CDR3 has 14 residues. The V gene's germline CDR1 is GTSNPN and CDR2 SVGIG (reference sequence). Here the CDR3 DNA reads TGTGCCTGGAGCAGCGGGGTAAACACCGGGGAGCTGTTTTTT. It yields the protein CAWSSGVNTGELFF.

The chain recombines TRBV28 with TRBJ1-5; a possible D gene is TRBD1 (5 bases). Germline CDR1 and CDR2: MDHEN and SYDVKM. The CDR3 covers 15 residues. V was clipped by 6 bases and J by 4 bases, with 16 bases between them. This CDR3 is CASRGEPLGNQPQHF. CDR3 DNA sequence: TGTGCCAGCAGGGGGGAACCTTTAGGGAATCAGCCCCAGCATTTT.

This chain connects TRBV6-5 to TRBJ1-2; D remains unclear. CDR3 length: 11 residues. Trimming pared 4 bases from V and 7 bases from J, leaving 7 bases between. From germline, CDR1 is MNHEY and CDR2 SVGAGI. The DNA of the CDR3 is TGTGCCAGCAGTTCTTACCTTGGCTACACCTTC. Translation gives CASSSYLGYTF.

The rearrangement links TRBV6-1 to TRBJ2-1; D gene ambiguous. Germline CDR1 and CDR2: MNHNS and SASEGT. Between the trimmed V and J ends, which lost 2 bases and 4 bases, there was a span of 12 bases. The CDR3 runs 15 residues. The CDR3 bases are TGTGCCAGCAGTGAAATGCAGTATTTTTACAATGAGCAGTTCTTC. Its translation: CASSEMQYFYNEQFF.

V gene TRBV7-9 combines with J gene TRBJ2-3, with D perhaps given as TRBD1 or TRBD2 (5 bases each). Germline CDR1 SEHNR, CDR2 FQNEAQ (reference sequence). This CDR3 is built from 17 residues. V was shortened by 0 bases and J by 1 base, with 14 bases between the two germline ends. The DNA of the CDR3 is TGTGCCAGCAGCTTAGCGGAACAGGACTGGGGCACAGATACGCAGTATTTT. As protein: CASSLAEQDWGTDTQYF.

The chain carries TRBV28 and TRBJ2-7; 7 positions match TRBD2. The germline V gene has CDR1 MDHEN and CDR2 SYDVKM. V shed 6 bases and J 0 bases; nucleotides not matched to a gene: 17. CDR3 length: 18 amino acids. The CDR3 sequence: CASRFPAGGGSSSYEQYF. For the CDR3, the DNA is TGTGCCAGCAGATTCCCCGCTGGGGGGGGGTCGAGCTCCTACGAGCAGTACTTC.

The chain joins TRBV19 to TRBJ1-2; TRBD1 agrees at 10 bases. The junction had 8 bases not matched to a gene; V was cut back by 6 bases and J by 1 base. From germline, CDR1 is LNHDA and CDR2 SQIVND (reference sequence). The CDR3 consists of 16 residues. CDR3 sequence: CASRSTGGSVNYGYTF. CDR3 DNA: TGTGCCAGTAGATCGACAGGGGGCAGTGTTAACTATGGCTACACCTTC. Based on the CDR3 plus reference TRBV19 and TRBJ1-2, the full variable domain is DGGITQSPKYLFRKEGQNVTLSCEQNLNHDAMYWYRQDPGQGLRLIYYSQIVNDFQKGDIAEGYSVSREKKESFPLTVTSAQKNPTAFYLCASRSTGGSVNYGYTFGSGTRLTVV.

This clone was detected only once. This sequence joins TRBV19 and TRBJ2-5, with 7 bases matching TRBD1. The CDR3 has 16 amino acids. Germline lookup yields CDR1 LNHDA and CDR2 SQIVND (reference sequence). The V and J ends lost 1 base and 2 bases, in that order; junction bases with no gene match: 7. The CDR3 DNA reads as TGTGCCAGTAGTATAGGAAGGGACAGCAAACAAGAGACCCAGTACTTC. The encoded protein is CASSIGRDSKQETQYF.

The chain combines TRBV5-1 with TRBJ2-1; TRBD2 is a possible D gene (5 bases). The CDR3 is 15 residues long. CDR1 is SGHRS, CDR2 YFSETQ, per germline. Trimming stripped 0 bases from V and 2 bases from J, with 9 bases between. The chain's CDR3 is CASSLASGPYNEQFF. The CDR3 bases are TGCGCCAGCAGCTTGGCCAGCGGTCCCTACAATGAGCAGTTCTTC. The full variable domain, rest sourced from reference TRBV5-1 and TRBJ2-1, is KAGVTQTPRYLIKTRGQQVTLSCSPISGHRSVSWYQQTPGQGLQFLFEYFSETQRNKGNFPGRFSGRQFSNSRSEMNVSTLELGDSALYLCASSLASGPYNEQFFGPGTRLTVL.

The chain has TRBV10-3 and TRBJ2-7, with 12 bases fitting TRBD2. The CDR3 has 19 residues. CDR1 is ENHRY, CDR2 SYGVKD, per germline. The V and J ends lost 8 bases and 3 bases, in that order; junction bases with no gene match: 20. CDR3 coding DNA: TGTGCCATCCCGGATGGTCGGACTAGCGGGGCTAAGGGGTACTACGAGCAGTACTTC. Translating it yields CAIPDGRTSGAKGYYEQYF.